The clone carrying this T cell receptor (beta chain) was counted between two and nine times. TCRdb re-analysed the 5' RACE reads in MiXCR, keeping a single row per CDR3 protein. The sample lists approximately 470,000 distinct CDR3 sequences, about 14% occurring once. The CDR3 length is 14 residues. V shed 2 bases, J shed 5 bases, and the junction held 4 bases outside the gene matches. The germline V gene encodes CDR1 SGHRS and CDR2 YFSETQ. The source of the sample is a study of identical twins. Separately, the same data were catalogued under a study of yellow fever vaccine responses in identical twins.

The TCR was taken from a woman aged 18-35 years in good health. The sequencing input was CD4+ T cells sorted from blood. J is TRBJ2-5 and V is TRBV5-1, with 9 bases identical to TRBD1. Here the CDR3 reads CASSFIDRGETQYF. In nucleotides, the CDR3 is TGCGCCAGCAGCTTCATTGACAGGGGGGAGACCCAGTACTTC.